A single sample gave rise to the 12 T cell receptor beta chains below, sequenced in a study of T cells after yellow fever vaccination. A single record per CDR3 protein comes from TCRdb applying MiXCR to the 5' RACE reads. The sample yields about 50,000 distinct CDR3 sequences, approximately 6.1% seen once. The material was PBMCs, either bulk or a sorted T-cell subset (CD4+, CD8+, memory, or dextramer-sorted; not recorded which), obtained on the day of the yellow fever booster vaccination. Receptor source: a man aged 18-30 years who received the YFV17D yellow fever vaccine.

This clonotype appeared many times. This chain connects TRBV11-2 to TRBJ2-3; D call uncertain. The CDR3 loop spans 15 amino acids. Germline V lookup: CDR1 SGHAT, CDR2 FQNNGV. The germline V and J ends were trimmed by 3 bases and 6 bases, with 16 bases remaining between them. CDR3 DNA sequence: TGTGCCAGCAGCTTGGCGGCAGTTTTCATGGATACGCAGTATTTT. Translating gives CASSLAAVFMDTQYF.

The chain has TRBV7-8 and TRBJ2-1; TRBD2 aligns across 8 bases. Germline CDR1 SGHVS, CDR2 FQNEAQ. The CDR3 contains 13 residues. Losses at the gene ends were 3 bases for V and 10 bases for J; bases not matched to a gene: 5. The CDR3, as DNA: TGTGCCAGCAGCTTCGGGGGGGCTGGAGAGCAGTTCTTC. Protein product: CASSFGGAGEQFF. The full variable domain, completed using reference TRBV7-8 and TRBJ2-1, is GAGVSQSPRYKVAKRGQDVALRCDPISGHVSLFWYQQALGQGPEFLTYFQNEAQLDKSGLPSDRFFAERPEGSVSTLKIQRTQQEDSAVYLCASSFGGAGEQFFGPGTRLTVL.

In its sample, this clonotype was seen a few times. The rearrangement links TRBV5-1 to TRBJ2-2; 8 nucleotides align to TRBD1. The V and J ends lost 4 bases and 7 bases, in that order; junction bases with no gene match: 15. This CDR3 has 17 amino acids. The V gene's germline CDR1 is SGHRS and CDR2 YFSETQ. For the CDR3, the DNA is TGCGCCAGCAGCCAATACGGACAGGGCCGTCTCGGCGGGGAGCTGTTTTTT. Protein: CASSQYGQGRLGGELFF. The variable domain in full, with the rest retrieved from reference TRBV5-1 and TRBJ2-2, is KAGVTQTPRYLIKTRGQQVTLSCSPISGHRSVSWYQQTPGQGLQFLFEYFSETQRNKGNFPGRFSGRQFSNSRSEMNVSTLELGDSALYLCASSQYGQGRLGGELFFGEGSRLTVL.

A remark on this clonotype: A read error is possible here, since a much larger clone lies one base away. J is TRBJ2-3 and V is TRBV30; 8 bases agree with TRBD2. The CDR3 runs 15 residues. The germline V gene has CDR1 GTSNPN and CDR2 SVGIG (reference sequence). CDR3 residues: CACTPGLASTDTRYF. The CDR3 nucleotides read TGTGCCTGCACCCCCGGACTAGCTAGCACAGATACGCGGTATTTT.

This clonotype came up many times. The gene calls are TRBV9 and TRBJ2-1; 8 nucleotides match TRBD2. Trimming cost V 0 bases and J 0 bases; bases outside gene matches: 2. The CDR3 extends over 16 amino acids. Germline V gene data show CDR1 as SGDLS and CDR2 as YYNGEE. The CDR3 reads CASSVGGGSSYNEQFF. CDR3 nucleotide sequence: TGTGCCAGCAGCGTAGGCGGGGGGTCCTCCTACAATGAGCAGTTCTTC.

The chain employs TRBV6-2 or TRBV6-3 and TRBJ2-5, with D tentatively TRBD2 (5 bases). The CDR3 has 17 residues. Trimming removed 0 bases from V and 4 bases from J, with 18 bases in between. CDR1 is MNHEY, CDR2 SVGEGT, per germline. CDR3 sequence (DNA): TGTGCCAGCAGTTACTCGATCCACGGGCTAGCAGGAGAGACCCAGTACTTC. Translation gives CASSYSIHGLAGETQYF.

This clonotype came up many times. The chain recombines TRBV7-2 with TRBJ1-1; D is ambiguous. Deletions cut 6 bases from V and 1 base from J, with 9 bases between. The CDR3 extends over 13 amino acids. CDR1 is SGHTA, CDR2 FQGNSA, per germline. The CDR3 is CASRGLKNTEAFF. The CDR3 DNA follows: TGTGCCAGCAGGGGTCTGAAGAACACTGAAGCTTTCTTT.

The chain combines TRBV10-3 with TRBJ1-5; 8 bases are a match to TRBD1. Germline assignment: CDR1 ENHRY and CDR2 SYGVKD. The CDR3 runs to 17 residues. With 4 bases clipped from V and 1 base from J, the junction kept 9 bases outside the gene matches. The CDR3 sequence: CAISATSGGGSNQPQHF. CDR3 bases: TGTGCCATCAGTGCTACCTCAGGGGGCGGGAGCAATCAGCCCCAGCATTTT.

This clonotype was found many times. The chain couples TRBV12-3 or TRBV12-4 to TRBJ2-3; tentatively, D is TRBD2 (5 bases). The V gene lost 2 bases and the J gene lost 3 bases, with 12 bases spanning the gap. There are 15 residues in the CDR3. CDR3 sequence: CASSLYRGETDTQYF. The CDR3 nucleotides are TGTGCCAGCAGTTTATATCGGGGAGAGACAGATACGCAGTATTTT.

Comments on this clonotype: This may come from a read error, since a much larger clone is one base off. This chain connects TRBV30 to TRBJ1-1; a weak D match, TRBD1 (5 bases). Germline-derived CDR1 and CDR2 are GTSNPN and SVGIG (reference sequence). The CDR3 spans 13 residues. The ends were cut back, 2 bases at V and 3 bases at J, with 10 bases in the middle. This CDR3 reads CAWSFDSDTEAFF. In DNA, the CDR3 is TGTGCCTGGAGTTTTGACAGCGACACTGAAGCTTTCTTT.

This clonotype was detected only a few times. CDR3 residues: CASSPKTREQFF. CDR3 in DNA: TGTGCCAGTAGTCCGAAGACGCGAGAGCAGTTCTTC. J is TRBJ2-1 and V is TRBV19, with unresolved D. CDR1 LNHDA and CDR2 SQIVND come from the germline V gene (reference sequence). This CDR3 spans 12 amino acids. Trimming pared 5 bases from V and 10 bases from J, leaving 12 bases between. The variable domain in full, completed from reference TRBV19 and TRBJ2-1, reads DGGITQSPKYLFRKEGQNVTLSCEQNLNHDAMYWYRQDPGQGLRLIYYSQIVNDFQKGDIAEGYSVSREKKESFPLTVTSAQKNPTAFYLCASSPKTREQFFGPGTRLTVL.

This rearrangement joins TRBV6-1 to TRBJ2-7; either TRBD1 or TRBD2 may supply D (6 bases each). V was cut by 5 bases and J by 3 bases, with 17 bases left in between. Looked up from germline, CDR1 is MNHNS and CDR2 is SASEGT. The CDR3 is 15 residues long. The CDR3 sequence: CASSPGASPLYEQYV. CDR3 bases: TGTGCCAGCAGTCCGGGGGCTAGTCCCCTCTACGAGCAGTACGTC.